Sequencing of this T cell receptor beta chain was carried out in a study of blood T cell repertoires in COVID-19. For the study at large: Specimens from acute and convalescent COVID-19 originated in the United States, Italy and Spain. Sources were T cells, B-cell-depleted T cells, or PBMCs; the material itself was cDNA or gDNA.

This CDR3 comprises 16 residues. CDR1 and CDR2 (germline): SSHAT, FNYEAQ (reference sequence). Sequencing used immunoSEQ multiplex PCR; TCRdb keeps in-frame clones, though not all of them. The sample shows approximately 120,000 clones, around 89% of them seen only once. This clone was detected ten times or more. An end of the junction does not agree with germline; a read error may underlie this. The sample has other DNA sequences that encode this CDR3 too. The sequence was obtained from a human donor in a cohort sampled during active COVID-19. Sequences were obtained from peripheral blood. The chain employs TRBV7-7 and TRBJ2-2, with 10 bases lining up with TRBD2. DNA of the CDR3: TGTGCTAGCAGCTTAACCGGGACTAGCGTTCCCGGGGAGCTGTTTTTT. Translation gives CASSLTGTSVPGELFF. The full variable domain, in which reference TRBV7-7 and TRBJ2-2 provide the parts outside the CDR3, is GAGVSQSPRYKVTKRGQDVTLRCDPISSHATLYWYQQALGQGPEFLTYFNYEAQPDKSGLPSDRFSAERPEGSISTLTIQRTEQRDSAMYRCASSLTGTSVPGELFFGEGSRLTVL.